This TCR beta chain appears in the sequencing data of a study of T cells in Graves' hyperthyroidism and ophthalmopathy. Germline CDR1 SEHNR, CDR2 FQNEAQ (reference sequence). The germline V and J ends were trimmed by 5 bases and 4 bases, with 11 bases remaining between them. This CDR3 spans 13 amino acids. This clonotype was observed at least ten times. Amplification yielded TCR beta CDR3 regions, with RNA transcripts as the source. A set of HTBI primers served as the primers for a first-round RT-PCR of the TCR CDR3. TCRdb re-called the multiplex PCR reads with MiXCR, one entry per CDR3 protein. The sample consists of roughly 570,000 distinct CDR3 sequences, about half of them appearing once.

The J gene is TRBJ1-2, the V gene TRBV7-9; D unclear. The sequencing input was peripheral blood or thyroid tissue (not recorded which). The receptor was isolated from an adult woman with Graves' disease, either hyperthyroidism or ophthalmopathy (not recorded which). CDR3 residues: CASSPKDGYGYTF. The CDR3 DNA reads TGTGCCAGCAGCCCGAAGGACGGCTATGGCTACACCTTC. Drawing the rest from reference TRBV7-9 and TRBJ1-2, the complete variable domain is DTGVSQNPRHKITKRGQNVTFRCDPISEHNRLYWYRQTLGQGPEFLTYFQNEAQLEKSRLLSDRFSAERPKGSFSTLEIQRTEQGDSAMYLCASSPKDGYGYTFGSGTRLTVV.